This T cell receptor (beta chain) was identified during a study of shared clonotypes between healthy human individuals. In replicate PCRs of unsorted PBMC, around 300 ng DNA, around 29,000 T cell genomes, was used. Some clones are missing from TCRdb's copy, which holds only in-frame ones; the method was immunoSEQ multiplex PCR. The data contain about 490,000 clones, 76% of them seen just once; the ten biggest clones take up roughly 13%. Those who donated were healthy HIV-negative adults, with no recent acute infections or vaccinations reported. Everyone who donated was a Caucasian adult who lived in Nashville, Tennessee. Each unsorted sample relied on about 90 million PBMCs as its source of genomic DNA. The V gene lost 0 bases and the J gene lost 7 bases, with 15 bases spanning the gap. The CDR3 runs 16 residues. Germline loops: CDR1 LGHNA, CDR2 YSLEER.

Sequencing was performed on PBMCs. This receptor was identified in a woman aged 40 to 55 in good health. Some clones in this sample may be carry-over from other donors' samples. The J gene is TRBJ2-2, the V gene TRBV4-3, with D possibly TRBD1 on 5 matching bases. The CDR3 bases are TGCGCCAGCAGCCAAGAGTGGCAGGGTGTGGGCGGGGAGCTGTTTTTT. This codes for CASSQEWQGVGGELFF.